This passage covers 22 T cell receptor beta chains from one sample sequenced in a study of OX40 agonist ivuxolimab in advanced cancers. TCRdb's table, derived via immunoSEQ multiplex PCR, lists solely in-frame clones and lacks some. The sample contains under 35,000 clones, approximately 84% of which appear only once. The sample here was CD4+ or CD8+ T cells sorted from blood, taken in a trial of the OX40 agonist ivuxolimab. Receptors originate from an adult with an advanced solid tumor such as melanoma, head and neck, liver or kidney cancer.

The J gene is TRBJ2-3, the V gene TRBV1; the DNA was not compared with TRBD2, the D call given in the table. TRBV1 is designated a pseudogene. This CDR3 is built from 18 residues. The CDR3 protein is CTSSQGGLAGGQTDTQYF. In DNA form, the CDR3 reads TGCACCAGCAGCCAAGGGGGACTAGCGGGAGGGCAGACAGATACGCAGTATTTT.

The CDR3 nucleotides are TGTGCCAGCAGTTGGGGCGCCTCTAACTATGGCTACACCTTC. This sequence encodes CASSWGASNYGYTF. V gene TRBV6-5 combines with J gene TRBJ1-2; tentatively, D is TRBD1 (5 bases). CDR1 and CDR2 (germline): MNHEY, SVGAGI. V dropped 4 bases and J dropped 0 bases, with 9 bases sitting between them. The CDR3 has 14 residues.

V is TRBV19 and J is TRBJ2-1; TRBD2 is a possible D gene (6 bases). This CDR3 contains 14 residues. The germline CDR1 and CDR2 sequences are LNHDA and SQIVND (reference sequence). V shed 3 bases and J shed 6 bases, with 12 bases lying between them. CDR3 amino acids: CASSIRRRGNEQFF. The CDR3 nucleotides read TGTGCCAGTAGTATTCGCCGGCGGGGCAATGAGCAGTTCTTC.

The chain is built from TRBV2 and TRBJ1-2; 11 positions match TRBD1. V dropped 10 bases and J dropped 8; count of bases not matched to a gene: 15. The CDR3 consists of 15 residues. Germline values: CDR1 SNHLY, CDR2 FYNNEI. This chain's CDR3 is CATRGGQGDEYGYTF. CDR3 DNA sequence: TGTGCCACCCGAGGGGGACAGGGGGATGAGTACGGCTACACCTTC.

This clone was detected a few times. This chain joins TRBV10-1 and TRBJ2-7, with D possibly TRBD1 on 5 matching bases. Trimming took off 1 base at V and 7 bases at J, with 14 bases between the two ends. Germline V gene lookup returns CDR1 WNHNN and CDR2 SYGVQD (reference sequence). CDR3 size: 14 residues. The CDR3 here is CASSEYRPAWEQYF. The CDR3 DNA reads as TGCGCCAGCAGTGAGTACAGGCCAGCCTGGGAGCAGTACTTC.

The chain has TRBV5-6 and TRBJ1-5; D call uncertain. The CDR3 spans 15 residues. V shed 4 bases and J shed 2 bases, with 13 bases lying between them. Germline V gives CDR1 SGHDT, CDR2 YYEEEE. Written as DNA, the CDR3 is TGTGCCAGCAGCCGAGCGGGTGACGGCAATCAGCCCCAGCATTTT. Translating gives CASSRAGDGNQPQHF. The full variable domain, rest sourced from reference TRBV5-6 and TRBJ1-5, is DAGVTQSPTHLIKTRGQQVTLRCSPKSGHDTVSWYQQALGQGPQFIFQYYEEEERQRGNFPDRFSGHQFPNYSSELNVNALLLGDSALYLCASSRAGDGNQPQHFGDGTRLSIL.

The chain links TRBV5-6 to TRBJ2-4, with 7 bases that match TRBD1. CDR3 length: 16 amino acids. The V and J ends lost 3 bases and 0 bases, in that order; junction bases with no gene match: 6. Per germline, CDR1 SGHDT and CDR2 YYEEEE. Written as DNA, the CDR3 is TGTGCCAGCAGCTCGACAGGGTCCATAGCCAAAAACATTCAGTACTTC. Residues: CASSSTGSIAKNIQYF. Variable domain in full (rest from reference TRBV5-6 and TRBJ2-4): DAGVTQSPTHLIKTRGQQVTLRCSPKSGHDTVSWYQQALGQGPQFIFQYYEEEERQRGNFPDRFSGHQFPNYSSELNVNALLLGDSALYLCASSSTGSIAKNIQYFGAGTRLSVL.

For the CDR3, the DNA is TGTGCCTGGAGTTCCTTGGGACAGAACACTGAAGCTTTCTTT. Translating gives CAWSSLGQNTEAFF. The V gene is TRBV30, the J gene TRBJ1-1; the D gene is possibly TRBD1 (6 bases). Trimming pared 2 bases from V and 1 base from J, leaving 11 bases between. The CDR3 spans 14 residues. The germline V gene has CDR1 GTSNPN and CDR2 SVGIG (reference sequence).

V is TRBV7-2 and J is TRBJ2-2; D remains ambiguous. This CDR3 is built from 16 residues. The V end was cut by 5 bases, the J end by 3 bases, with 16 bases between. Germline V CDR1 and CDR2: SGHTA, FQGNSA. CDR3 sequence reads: CASSPSPPSYTGELFF. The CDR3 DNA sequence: TGTGCCAGCAGCCCGTCTCCCCCTTCATACACCGGGGAGCTGTTTTTT.

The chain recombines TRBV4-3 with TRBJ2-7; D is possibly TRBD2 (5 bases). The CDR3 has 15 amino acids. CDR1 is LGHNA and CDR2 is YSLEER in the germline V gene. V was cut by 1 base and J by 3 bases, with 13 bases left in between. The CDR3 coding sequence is TGCGCCAGCAGCCAAGTACAGTCGAGCGGCTACGAGCAGTACTTC. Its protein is CASSQVQSSGYEQYF.

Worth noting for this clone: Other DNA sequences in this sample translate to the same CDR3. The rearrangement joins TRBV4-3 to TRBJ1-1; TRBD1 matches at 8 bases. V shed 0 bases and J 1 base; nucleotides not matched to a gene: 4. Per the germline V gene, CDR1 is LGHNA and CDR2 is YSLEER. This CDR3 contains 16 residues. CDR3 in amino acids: CASSQEGTGWNTEAFF. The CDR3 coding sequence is TGCGCCAGCAGCCAAGAGGGGACAGGATGGAACACTGAAGCTTTCTTT.

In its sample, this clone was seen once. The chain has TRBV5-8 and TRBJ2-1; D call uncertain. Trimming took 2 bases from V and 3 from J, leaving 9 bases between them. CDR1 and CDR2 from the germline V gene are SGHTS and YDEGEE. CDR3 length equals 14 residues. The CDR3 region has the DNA TGTGCCAGCAGCTTAGAAAGGGTCTACAATGAGCAGTTCTTC. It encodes CASSLERVYNEQFF.

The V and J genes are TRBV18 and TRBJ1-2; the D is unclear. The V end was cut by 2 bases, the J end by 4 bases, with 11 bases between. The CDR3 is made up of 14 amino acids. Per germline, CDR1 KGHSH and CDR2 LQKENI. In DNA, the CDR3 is TGTGCCAGCTCACCAGAGACATCCCCCTATGGCTACACCTTC. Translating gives CASSPETSPYGYTF.

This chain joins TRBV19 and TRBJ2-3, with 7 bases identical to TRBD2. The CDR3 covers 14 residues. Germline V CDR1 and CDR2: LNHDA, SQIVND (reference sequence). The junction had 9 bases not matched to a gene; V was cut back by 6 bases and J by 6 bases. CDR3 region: CASRRASGGDTQYF. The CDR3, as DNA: TGTGCCAGTAGAAGGGCTAGCGGTGGGGATACGCAGTATTTT.

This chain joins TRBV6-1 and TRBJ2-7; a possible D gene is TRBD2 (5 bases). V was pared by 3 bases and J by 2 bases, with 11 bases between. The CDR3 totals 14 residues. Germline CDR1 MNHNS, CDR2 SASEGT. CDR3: CASSEGSRTYEQYF. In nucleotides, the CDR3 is TGTGCCAGCAGTGAGGGGAGCCGAACCTACGAGCAGTACTTC.

This CDR3 reads CASSPGQANTEAFF. CDR3 coding DNA: TGTGCCAGCAGCCCTGGCCAGGCGAACACTGAAGCTTTCTTT. The chain couples TRBV11-2 to TRBJ1-1; D ambiguous. Trimming removed 5 bases at V and 1 base at J, with 11 bases between. This CDR3 region has 14 residues. The germline gives CDR1 SGHAT, CDR2 FQNNGV.

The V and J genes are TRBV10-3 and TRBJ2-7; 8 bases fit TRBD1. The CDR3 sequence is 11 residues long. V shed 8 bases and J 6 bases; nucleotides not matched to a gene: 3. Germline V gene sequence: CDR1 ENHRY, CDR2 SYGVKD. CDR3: CAIGQGIEQYF. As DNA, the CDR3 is TGTGCCATCGGACAGGGAATCGAGCAGTACTTC.

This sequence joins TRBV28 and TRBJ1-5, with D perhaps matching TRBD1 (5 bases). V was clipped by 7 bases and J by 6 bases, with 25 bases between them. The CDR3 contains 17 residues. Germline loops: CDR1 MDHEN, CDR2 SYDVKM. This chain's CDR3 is CASNDPSGRRESQPQHF. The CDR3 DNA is TGTGCCAGCAACGACCCGTCAGGGCGGCGGGAGAGTCAGCCCCAGCATTTT. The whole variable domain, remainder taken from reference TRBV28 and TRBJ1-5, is DVKVTQSSRYLVKRTGEKVFLECVQDMDHENMFWYRQDPGLGLRLIYFSYDVKMKEKGDIPEGYSVSREKKERFSLILESASTNQTSMYLCASNDPSGRRESQPQHFGDGTRLSIL.

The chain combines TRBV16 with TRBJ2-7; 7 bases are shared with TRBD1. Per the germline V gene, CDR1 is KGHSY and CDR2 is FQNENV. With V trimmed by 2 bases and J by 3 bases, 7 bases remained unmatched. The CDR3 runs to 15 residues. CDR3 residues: CASSQGPGGYYEQYF. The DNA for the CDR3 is TGTGCCAGCAGCCAAGGGCCAGGGGGATACTACGAGCAGTACTTC.

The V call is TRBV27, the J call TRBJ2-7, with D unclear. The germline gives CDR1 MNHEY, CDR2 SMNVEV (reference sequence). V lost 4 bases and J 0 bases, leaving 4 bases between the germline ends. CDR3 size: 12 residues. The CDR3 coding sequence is TGTGCCAGCAGTTCCGGCTCCTACGAGCAGTACTTC. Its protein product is CASSSGSYEQYF.

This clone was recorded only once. The CDR3 region is CASSLRLGETQYF. The CDR3 DNA reads TGTGCCAGCAGTTTAAGACTAGGGGAGACCCAGTACTTC. The chain is built from TRBV27 and TRBJ2-5; D may be TRBD2 (6 bases). This CDR3 region has 13 residues. CDR1 is MNHEY, CDR2 SMNVEV, per germline (reference sequence). V was trimmed by 2 bases and J by 5 bases, leaving 9 bases between them.

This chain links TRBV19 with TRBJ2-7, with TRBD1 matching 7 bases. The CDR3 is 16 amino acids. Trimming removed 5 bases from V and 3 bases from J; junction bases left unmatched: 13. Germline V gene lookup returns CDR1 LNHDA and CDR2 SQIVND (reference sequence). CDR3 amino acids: CASSHPTGSIFYEQYF. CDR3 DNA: TGTGCCAGTAGTCACCCGACAGGGTCGATCTTCTACGAGCAGTACTTC. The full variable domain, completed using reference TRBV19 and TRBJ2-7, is DGGITQSPKYLFRKEGQNVTLSCEQNLNHDAMYWYRQDPGQGLRLIYYSQIVNDFQKGDIAEGYSVSREKKESFPLTVTSAQKNPTAFYLCASSHPTGSIFYEQYFGPGTRLTVT.